This T cell receptor (beta chain) appears in the sequencing data of a study of T-cell memory formation after mild COVID-19. Study as a whole: Clusters were largely donor specific. Notes on the study in general: Pre-infection memory harbored some responding clones, suggesting cross-reactive memory joined. Clonal second-wave expansions that peaked on day 37 had unconfirmed SARS-CoV-2 specificity.

Germline assignment: CDR1 SQVTM and CDR2 ANQGSEA. V was pared by 7 bases and J by 0 bases, with 18 bases between. This CDR3 is built from 15 residues. 5'RACE with constant-segment primers built TCRalpha and TCRbeta cDNA libraries with UMIs. TCRdb called the 5' RACE reads again in MiXCR, with one record for every CDR3 protein. The sample carries roughly 510,000 distinct CDR3 sequences, about 18% recorded once. Remarks on this clonotype: Its antigen is currently unknown.

The sequencing sample was made of PBMCs or a T cell subset sorted from them (not recorded which). This sequence was found in an adult woman who had mild COVID-19 (a few samples of this study predate the infection). Cell type and time point are not known. The V call is TRBV29-1, the J call TRBJ1-1; TRBD1 might be the D (6 bases). The CDR3 DNA reads as TGCAGCGCCGAGGGGGGAGGTAGGCTGAACACTGAAGCTTTCTTT. It translates to CSAEGGGRLNTEAFF.